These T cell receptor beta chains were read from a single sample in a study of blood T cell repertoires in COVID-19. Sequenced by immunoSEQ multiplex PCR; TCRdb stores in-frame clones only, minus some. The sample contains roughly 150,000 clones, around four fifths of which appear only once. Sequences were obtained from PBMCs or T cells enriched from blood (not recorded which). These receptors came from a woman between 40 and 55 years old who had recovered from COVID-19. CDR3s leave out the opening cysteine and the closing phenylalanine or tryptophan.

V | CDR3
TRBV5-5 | ASSNLQGAGETQY
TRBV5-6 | ASSPGTVGGYT
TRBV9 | ASSVSGQIAMNTEAF
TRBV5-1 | ASSMDTTEAF
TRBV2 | ASSDPGTSGGGTDTQY
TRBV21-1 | ASNRRQGASYEQY
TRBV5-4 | ASSARGDRGVNYGYT
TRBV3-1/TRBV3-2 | ASSQEAQNTEAF
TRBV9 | ASSPGQGDLGYGYT
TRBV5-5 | ASSLAGQGHEQF
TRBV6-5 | ASTGAYEQY
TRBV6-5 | ASSRHNSNQPQH
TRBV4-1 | ASSQTGGDEKLF
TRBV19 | ASSPSKGANYGYT
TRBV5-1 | ASSPGDGSYEQY
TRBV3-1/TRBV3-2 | ASSQQDSFNSPLH
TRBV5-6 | ASSPRGYGYT
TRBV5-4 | ASSFGGEAF
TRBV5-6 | ASSSGTGGEQY
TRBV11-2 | ASSFSGQFDGYT
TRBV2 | ASREDSNYGYT
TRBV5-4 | ASSLALGQGGSPLH
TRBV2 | ASSGEGRAGARQETQY
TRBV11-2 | ASSFSENEQF
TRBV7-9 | ASSLAGGAHINTEAF
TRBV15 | ATSRDQYYGYT
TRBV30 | AWGRGGASYEQY
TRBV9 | ASSLNSGAVSYNEQF
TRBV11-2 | ASSLVGRHYGYT
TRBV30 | AWSNNWSSYNSPLH
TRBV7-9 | ASSLARQGGETQY
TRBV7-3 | ASSPGLAGSLGQF
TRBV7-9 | ASRLVGLAGDNEQF
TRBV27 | ASSSGQQWEQY
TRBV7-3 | ASSLAGGETQY
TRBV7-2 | ASRHEGGEQY
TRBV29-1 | SVDIRPPGGELF
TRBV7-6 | ASSDSGLNYEQF
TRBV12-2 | ASRLALGVTAF
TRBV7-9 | ASSTYRLAAYEQY
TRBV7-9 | ASGGGAYNSPLH
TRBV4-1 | ASSQATVQETQY
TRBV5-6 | ASSSQGARVEKLF
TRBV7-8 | ASSLMGTSGQYNEQF
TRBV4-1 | ASSQEYGGYGYT
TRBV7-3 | ASSRVRLRNQPQH
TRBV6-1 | ASSELAGGQETQY
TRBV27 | ASSLTGGWTGELF